This T cell receptor (beta chain) originates from a study of OX40 agonist ivuxolimab in advanced cancers. The wider study: Six ivuxolimab dose levels, 0.01 to 10 mg/kg, were given intravenously every 2 weeks. Three patients got partial responses; one had hepatocellular carcinoma and two had cutaneous melanoma.

About this clone itself: No antigen is known for it.

Germline loops: CDR1 LGHNA, CDR2 YNFKEQ. This CDR3 contains 12 residues. Trimming removed 3 bases from V and 7 bases from J, with 10 bases in between. Measured with immunoSEQ multiplex PCR; TCRdb has only the in-frame clones, and not every one. This sample carries 20,000 to 25,000 clones, 70% to 90% of them seen once, and the ten largest clones take roughly 10%. General study points: CD4+ T cells averaged fewer expanded clones than CD8+ T cells.

This clonotype was sampled from an adult with an advanced solid tumor such as melanoma, head and neck, liver or kidney cancer. The material sequenced was CD4+ or CD8+ T cells sorted from blood, taken in a trial of the OX40 agonist ivuxolimab. The chain has TRBV4-2 and TRBJ2-7; D gene ambiguous. The CDR3 DNA follows: TGTGCCAGCAGCCAGGATTCTGGAGAGCAGTACTTC. It encodes CASSQDSGEQYF.